A selection of T cell receptor beta chains follows, all from one sample in a study of blood T cells in healthy people across ages. TCRdb reprocessed the 5' RACE reads with MiXCR, giving one entry per CDR3 protein. This sample yields 270,000 or so distinct CDR3 sequences, of which 27% are seen a single time; around 30% belongs to the top ten. What was sequenced was blood. The origin of the receptors is a woman in her 70s in good health. The CDR3 runs from the conserved cysteine through the conserved F or W. Each record gives: J gene, V gene, D gene, clone size, CDR3 DNA, CDR3 protein. A D gene is named only where the DNA matches it firmly. The size entry is marked missing in some rows and otherwise reads once, few, many or a size class.

TRBJ2-3,TRBV29-1,.,.,TGCAGCGTATTGGAGCGAAAGGATACGCAGTATTTT,CSVLERKDTQYF
TRBJ2-3,TRBV9,.,few,TGTGCCAGCAGCGTTAGCGAGGACCAGAGAGATACGCAGTATTTT,CASSVSEDQRDTQYF
TRBJ2-2,TRBV2,TRBD2,.,TGTGCCAGCAGTTCCGGACTAGGCGGGAGAAGGGGAACCGGGGAGCTGTTTTTT,CASSSGLGGRRGTGELFF
TRBJ2-7,TRBV11-2,TRBD2,few,TGTGCCAGCAGCTGGGGTAGCGGGAGTTACGAGCAGTACTTC,CASSWGSGSYEQYF
TRBJ1-6,TRBV7-2,.,many,TGTGCCAGCAGCTTACAGCCAGGGTTGAATTCACCCCTCCACTTT,CASSLQPGLNSPLHF
TRBJ2-3,TRBV29-1,TRBD2,.,TGCAGCGTTGCACCCAGACTAGCGGGAGGTAATACGCAGTATTTT,CSVAPRLAGGNTQYF
TRBJ2-2,TRBV7-3,.,few,TGTGCCAGCAGGCCAAACCGACAGAACACCGGGGAGCTGTTTTTT,CASRPNRQNTGELFF
TRBJ2-2,TRBV12-3/TRBV12-4,TRBD2,few,TGTGCCAGCAGCCGACTAGCGGGAGGGTATATTACCGGGGAGCTGTTTTTT,CASSRLAGGYITGELFF
TRBJ2-3,TRBV12-3/TRBV12-4,.,few,TGTGCCAGCAGTTTTGATGGGATACGCACAGATACGCAGTATTTT,CASSFDGIRTDTQYF
TRBJ1-4,TRBV12-5,.,few,TGTGCTAGTGGTTTGTTACAGGGCCCGGTGAAGGAGCAACTGCTTTTT,CASGLLQGPVKEQLLF
TRBJ1-6,TRBV20-1,.,few,TGCAGTGCTAGAATGGGTAGCTCCTATAATTCACCCCTCCACTTT,CSARMGSSYNSPLHF
TRBJ2-7,TRBV5-1,TRBD1,.,TGCGCCAGCAGCTCCTCCTCCGGGACAGGGTTCGAGCAGTACTTC,CASSSSSGTGFEQYF